This T cell receptor beta chain derives from a study of type 1 regulatory T cells. Whole-study context: An in vitro protocol generated T-allo10, a Tr1-enriched, alloantigen-specific CD4 T cell product.

Between the trimmed V and J ends, which lost 1 base and 5 bases, there was a span of 7 bases. The V gene's germline CDR1 is SGHAT and CDR2 FQDESV (reference sequence). The CDR3 runs 13 residues. Using its own MiXCR run on the reads, TCRdb lists one record per CDR3 protein. The sample lists around 23,000 distinct CDR3 sequences, about 45% seen once, with around 4.8% in the top ten. As concerns this clonotype: Its antigen is unknown.

The TCR was taken from a human donor in good health. This rearrangement joins TRBV11-1 to TRBJ2-3; D is unclear. Material for sequencing was cultured T cells, either the whole culture or a sorted T cell fraction (not recorded which). CDR3 residues: CASSLGFGDTQYF. In DNA, the CDR3 is TGTGCCAGCAGCTTAGGGTTCGGAGATACGCAGTATTTT.